These 30 T cell receptor beta chains were sequenced from one sample in a study of vaccination and CD4 T cells after COVID-19 (dated by TCRdb to between 2021 and 2024). The treatment or condition label for this specimen denotes: roughly ten-day PBMC culture with coronavirus spike peptide pools or control peptides (ViraFEST assay). Antigens for these TCRs are unknown. Library construction relied on PCR. The sequencer was an Illumina iSeq 100. At the Johns Hopkins FTIC core, DNA from the cultured CD4+ T cells underwent TCR sequencing with the Oncomine TCR Beta short-read assay. TCRdb reprocessing: public reads trimmed at Q25 with fastp, clones called with MiXCR, in-frame beta chains kept. Each record represents a unique CDR3 protein, reported with the most common genes and DNA among its rows. The sample profile shows 10,000 to 15,000 distinct CDR3 sequences; approximately 60% of them were found once. The biggest ten clones account for roughly an eighth of the sample.

The source material was CD4+ T cells from blood, cultured in vitro. The receptor source for this set is a human donor who had recovered from COVID-19.

The chain has TRBV7-2 and TRBJ1-1; D uncertain. The CDR3 totals 14 residues. The V gene's germline CDR1 is SGHTA and CDR2 FQGNSA. V shed 3 bases and J shed 1 base, with 9 bases lying between them. In DNA, the CDR3 is TGTGCCAGCAGCTTCTGGGCGACGAACACTGAAGCTTTCTTT. Protein product: CASSFWATNTEAFF.

The V and J genes are TRBV20-1 and TRBJ2-3; TRBD2 agrees at 9 bases. The CDR3 extends over 17 amino acids. Germline V CDR1 and CDR2: DFQATT, SNEGSKA (reference sequence). The V segment lost 1 base and the J segment 2 bases; nucleotides outside the gene matches: 10. The CDR3 spells CSARGEDSGGYTDTQYF. CDR3 bases: TGCAGTGCTAGAGGGGAGGATAGCGGGGGTTACACAGATACGCAGTATTTT.

The chain links TRBV18 to TRBJ2-5, with a tentative D call TRBD1 (6 bases). Germline values: CDR1 KGHSH, CDR2 LQKENI. V lost 2 bases and J 5 bases, leaving 18 bases between the germline ends. This CDR3 comprises 16 residues. CDR3 nucleotide sequence: TGTGCCAGCTCACCAAGGATGGGGGCAGTGATGGAGACCCAGTACTTC. Protein sequence: CASSPRMGAVMETQYF.

The chain joins TRBV9 to TRBJ2-7; 9 bases line up with TRBD2. Germline loops: CDR1 SGDLS, CDR2 YYNGEE. Unmatched junction bases numbered 8, after V lost 4 bases and J lost 3 bases. This CDR3 region has 15 residues. CDR3 sequence reads: CASSRDPSGDYEQYF. The CDR3 DNA reads as TGTGCCAGCAGCAGAGACCCTAGCGGGGACTACGAGCAGTACTTC.

The chain carries TRBV6-2 or TRBV6-3 and TRBJ1-1; TRBD1 matches 7 bases. The CDR3 sequence is 14 residues long. CDR1 is MNHEY and CDR2 is SVGEGT in the germline V gene. Losses at the gene ends were 6 bases for V and 4 bases for J; bases not matched to a gene: 8. Written as DNA, the CDR3 is TGTGCCAGCAGCCCTCAGGGGGGGCTCACTGAAGCTTTCTTT. Its protein is CASSPQGGLTEAFF.

The chain is built from TRBV28 and TRBJ2-2; D unresolved. CDR3 length: 12 amino acids. Germline lookup yields CDR1 MDHEN and CDR2 SYDVKM. V was clipped by 8 bases and J by 5 bases, with 9 bases between them. The CDR3 sequence: CASLKFTGELFF. In DNA, the CDR3 is TGTGCCAGCCTTAAGTTTACCGGGGAGCTGTTTTTT.

The rearrangement uses TRBV11-1 and TRBJ1-2; a weak D match, TRBD1 (6 bases). The CDR3 runs 11 residues. CDR1 and CDR2 from the germline V gene are SGHAT and FQDESV (reference sequence). V shed 1 base and J shed 10 bases, with 7 bases lying between them. The DNA for the CDR3 is TGTGCCAGCAGCTTAGAGGGGGACTACACCTTC. This encodes CASSLEGDYTF.

V gene TRBV5-4 combines with J gene TRBJ2-7, with 7 bases that match TRBD1. This CDR3 spans 13 amino acids. The V segment lost 4 bases and the J segment 13 bases; nucleotides outside the gene matches: 14. CDR1 is SGHNT and CDR2 is YYREEE in the germline V gene (reference sequence). The CDR3 sequence is CASSPISGTAEYF. The DNA for the CDR3 is TGTGCCAGCAGCCCCATTTCCGGGACAGCTGAATACTTC.

This chain links TRBV19 with TRBJ2-5; a weak D match, TRBD2 (5 bases). The germline gives CDR1 LNHDA, CDR2 SQIVND (reference sequence). V was shortened by 3 bases and J by 4 bases, with 9 bases between the two germline ends. CDR3 length: 13 amino acids. The CDR3 DNA is TGTGCCAGTAGTATGAAAGGGAGAGAGACCCAGTACTTC. Amino acids: CASSMKGRETQYF. The full variable domain, rest sourced from reference TRBV19 and TRBJ2-5, is DGGITQSPKYLFRKEGQNVTLSCEQNLNHDAMYWYRQDPGQGLRLIYYSQIVNDFQKGDIAEGYSVSREKKESFPLTVTSAQKNPTAFYLCASSMKGRETQYFGPGTRLLVL.

This clonotype has just a few counts. V and J are TRBV10-3 and TRBJ2-5, with a weak D call TRBD2 (6 bases). The CDR3 is made up of 16 amino acids. V lost 5 bases, J lost 2 bases, and 18 bases lay in between. CDR1 is ENHRY, CDR2 SYGVKD, per germline. DNA of the CDR3: TGTGCCATCAGTCCACTGAGGGGAGGTGGGCAAGAGACCCAGTACTTC. The encoded protein is CAISPLRGGGQETQYF.

V usage is TRBV5-1 and J usage is TRBJ2-7; D not certain. CDR3 length: 14 amino acids. CDR1 SGHRS and CDR2 YFSETQ come from the germline V gene. Between the trimmed V and J ends, which lost 4 bases and 3 bases, there was a span of 14 bases. CDR3 region: CASSPATNSYEQYF. The CDR3 DNA follows: TGCGCCAGCAGCCCGGCGACAAACAGCTACGAGCAGTACTTC.

The V call is TRBV19, the J call TRBJ1-2; maybe TRBD1 (5 bases). The CDR3 is 15 amino acids. Trimming pared 6 bases from V and 5 bases from J, leaving 19 bases between. The germline V gene encodes CDR1 LNHDA and CDR2 SQIVND (reference sequence). CDR3 DNA: TGTGCCAGTAGGACGAGTCGAGTGGGGCCTTATGGCTACACCTTC. Its translation is CASRTSRVGPYGYTF.

J is TRBJ1-1 and V is TRBV11-2, with unresolved D. Germline V gene lookup returns CDR1 SGHAT and CDR2 FQNNGV. Trimming pared 5 bases from V and 2 bases from J, leaving 12 bases between. This CDR3 region has 14 residues. The CDR3 DNA follows: TGTGCCAGCAGCGACCGAGGGAGTAACACTGAAGCTTTCTTT. Residues: CASSDRGSNTEAFF.

This clonotype was observed once. The chain employs TRBV7-2 and TRBJ1-4, with a tentative D call TRBD1 (6 bases). Germline lookup yields CDR1 SGHTA and CDR2 FQGNSA. V was clipped by 5 bases and J by 7 bases, with 17 bases between them. This CDR3 has 15 amino acids. In nucleotides, the CDR3 is TGTGCCAGCAGCACAGGTCAGGGGAGAACTGAAAAACTGTTTTTT. Its protein product is CASSTGQGRTEKLFF.

In this sample, this clonotype is medium-sized. The chain combines TRBV24-1 with TRBJ1-2; TRBD1 aligns across 9 bases. J gave up 4 bases and V 10 bases, and 3 bases lay outside the gene matches. This CDR3 has 12 residues. Germline values: CDR1 KGHDR, CDR2 SFDVKD. The CDR3 DNA sequence: TGTGCCACTTCGACAGGGGGCTATGGCTACACCTTC. Its translation is CATSTGGYGYTF.

V is TRBV19 and J is TRBJ2-1; D may be TRBD1 (6 bases). With 5 bases removed from V and 4 bases from J, the gap between germline ends came to 15 bases. This CDR3 is 15 amino acids long. Germline lookup yields CDR1 LNHDA and CDR2 SQIVND (reference sequence). The CDR3 region is CASSSRGSGYNEQFF. The CDR3 region has the DNA TGTGCCAGTAGTTCCAGGGGTTCTGGGTACAATGAGCAGTTCTTC. Full variable domain (remainder filled in from reference TRBV19 and TRBJ2-1): DGGITQSPKYLFRKEGQNVTLSCEQNLNHDAMYWYRQDPGQGLRLIYYSQIVNDFQKGDIAEGYSVSREKKESFPLTVTSAQKNPTAFYLCASSSRGSGYNEQFFGPGTRLTVL.

This clonotype was detected a few times. The chain has TRBV15 and TRBJ2-3; D perhaps matches TRBD1 (5 bases). Between the trimmed V and J ends, which lost 1 base and 3 bases, there was a span of 8 bases. The CDR3 runs 14 residues. Germline V gene lookup returns CDR1 LNHNV and CDR2 YYDKDF (reference sequence). The DNA for the CDR3 is TGTGCCACCAGCAGAGGGTCAGGGACAGATACGCAGTATTTT. Protein: CATSRGSGTDTQYF.

Only a few counts were recorded for this clonotype. The V gene is TRBV7-6, the J gene TRBJ2-5; no clear D. V was pared by 0 bases and J by 6 bases, with 11 bases between. The CDR3 runs 14 residues. CDR1 is SGHVS and CDR2 is FNYEAQ in the germline V gene. The CDR3 loop reads CASSLAQSSQTQYF. CDR3 bases: TGTGCCAGCAGCTTAGCGCAAAGCTCACAGACCCAGTACTTC.

The chain uses TRBV20-1 and TRBJ1-1; D not certain. The CDR3 runs 11 residues. Germline CDR1 and CDR2: DFQATT and SNEGSKA (reference sequence). V shed 0 bases and J shed 11 bases, with 10 bases lying between them. The CDR3 DNA reads as TGCAGTGCTAGAGATCGCAGGTTGGCTTTCTTT. As protein: CSARDRRLAFF.

This chain uses TRBV7-2 with TRBJ1-3, with D possibly being TRBD1 (5 bases). There are 16 residues in the CDR3. CDR1 is SGHTA, CDR2 FQGNSA, per germline. The ends were cut back, 3 bases at V and 2 bases at J, with 14 bases in the middle. The CDR3: CASSFGVQQAGNTIYF. CDR3 bases: TGTGCCAGCAGCTTTGGAGTACAACAGGCTGGAAACACCATATATTTT.

The V call is TRBV19, the J call TRBJ2-5; TRBD2 matches at 7 bases. The length of the CDR3 is 17 residues. J gave up 5 bases and V 3 bases, and 15 bases lay outside the gene matches. Germline V CDR1 and CDR2: LNHDA, SQIVND (reference sequence). CDR3 amino acids: CASSIEVATGGRETQYF. CDR3 in DNA: TGTGCCAGTAGTATTGAGGTCGCGACGGGGGGTAGGGAGACCCAGTACTTC.

This clonotype was found a few times. The chain couples TRBV6-2 or TRBV6-3 to TRBJ1-1, with 7 bases matching TRBD1. V was pared by 7 bases and J by 7 bases, with 9 bases of the junction left unmatched. Germline V gives CDR1 MNHEY, CDR2 SVGEGT. The CDR3 sequence is 13 residues long. The DNA of the CDR3 is TGTGCCAGCAACCGGGGGCAGGGGGTTGAAGCTTTCTTT. Its protein is CASNRGQGVEAFF.

The chain recombines TRBV28 with TRBJ1-1, with D possibly TRBD1 on 6 matching bases. V lost 8 bases to trimming and J lost 3 bases, with 16 bases between them. Germline CDR1 MDHEN, CDR2 SYDVKM. The CDR3 sequence is 14 residues long. CDR3 DNA sequence: TGTGCCAGCGGGGGGGCATATAGGGACACTGAAGCTTTCTTT. It yields the protein CASGGAYRDTEAFF.

The chain has TRBV30 and TRBJ2-1; 7 positions agree with TRBD1. V trimming: 5 bases; J trimming: 5 bases; junction bases outside the gene matches: 3. The CDR3 runs to 12 residues. Germline V lookup: CDR1 GTSNPN, CDR2 SVGIG (reference sequence). The CDR3 DNA reads as TGTGCCTGGCAGACAGGGAACAATGAGCAGTTCTTC. It yields the protein CAWQTGNNEQFF.

The DNA of the CDR3 is TGTGCCAGCAGCAGGGGACGTGAGCAGTACTTC. Its protein is CASSRGREQYF. This chain links TRBV2 with TRBJ2-7; the D gene is possibly TRBD1 (6 bases). The germline V gene encodes CDR1 SNHLY and CDR2 FYNNEI. The CDR3 length is 11 residues. Between the trimmed V and J ends, which lost 6 bases and 7 bases, there was a span of 10 bases. The variable domain in full, completed from reference TRBV2 and TRBJ2-7, reads EPEVTQTPSHQVTQMGQEVILRCVPISNHLYFYWYRQILGQKVEFLVSFYNNEISEKSEIFDDQFSVERPDGSNFTLKIRSTKLEDSAMYFCASSRGREQYFGPGTRLTVT.

Only a few counts were recorded for this clonotype. V and J are TRBV27 and TRBJ1-1; no firm D call. The germline V and J ends were trimmed by 3 bases and 11 bases, with 16 bases remaining between them. Germline V gene data show CDR1 as MNHEY and CDR2 as SMNVEV (reference sequence). The CDR3 contains 13 residues. For the CDR3, the DNA is TGTGCCAGCAGTTTTGGGCAGACCGACAAGGCTTTCTTT. Translated, it gives CASSFGQTDKAFF.

V gene TRBV20-1 combines with J gene TRBJ1-1; TRBD1 might be the D (5 bases). V dropped 3 bases and J dropped 6 bases, with 11 bases sitting between them. Germline CDR1 is DFQATT and CDR2 is SNEGSKA (reference sequence). The CDR3 consists of 12 residues. In DNA form, the CDR3 reads TGCAGTGCTAGTGCCCGGGGCTCTGAAGCTTTCTTT. This encodes CSASARGSEAFF.

This clonotype showed up just a few times. The rearrangement links TRBV19 to TRBJ1-5, with D unclear. From germline, CDR1 is LNHDA and CDR2 SQIVND (reference sequence). V dropped 9 bases and J dropped 0 bases, with 15 bases sitting between them. CDR3 length equals 15 residues. CDR3 sequence (DNA): TGTGCCAGGTCACAGTTCCCCAATAGCAATCAGCCCCAGCATTTT. Its translation is CARSQFPNSNQPQHF.

The genes are TRBV12-3 or TRBV12-4 and TRBJ1-1; 9 bases agree with TRBD1. V trimming: 6 bases; J trimming: 0 bases; junction bases outside the gene matches: 14. The CDR3 totals 18 residues. DNA of the CDR3: TGTGCCAGCAGCCCCATTAACAGGGGGCTGAGTATGAACACTGAAGCTTTCTTT. Amino acid sequence: CASSPINRGLSMNTEAFF.

This chain connects TRBV6-1 to TRBJ2-5, with a tentative D call TRBD1 (6 bases). Looked up from germline, CDR1 is MNHNS and CDR2 is SASEGT. Trimming removed 1 base from V and 4 bases from J, with 16 bases in between. The CDR3 has 16 residues. The CDR3 DNA reads as TGTGCCAGCAGTGAAGGTGCTTTCTTCAGGGGAGAGACCCAGTACTTC. As protein: CASSEGAFFRGETQYF.